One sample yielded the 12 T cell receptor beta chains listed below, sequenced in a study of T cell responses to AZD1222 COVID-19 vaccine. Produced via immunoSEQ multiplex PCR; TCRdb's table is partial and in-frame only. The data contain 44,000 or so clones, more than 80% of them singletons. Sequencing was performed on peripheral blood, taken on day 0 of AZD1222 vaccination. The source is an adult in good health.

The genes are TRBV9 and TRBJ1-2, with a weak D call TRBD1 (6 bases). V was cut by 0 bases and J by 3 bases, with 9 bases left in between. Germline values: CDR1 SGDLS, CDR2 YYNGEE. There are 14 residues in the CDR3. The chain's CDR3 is CASSVDRTDYGYTF. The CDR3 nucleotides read TGTGCCAGCAGCGTAGATAGGACAGACTATGGCTACACCTTC. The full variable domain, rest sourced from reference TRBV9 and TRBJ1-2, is DSGVTQTPKHLITATGQRVTLRCSPRSGDLSVYWYQQSLDQGLQFLIQYYNGEERAKGNILERFSAQQFPDLHSELNLSSLELGDSALYFCASSVDRTDYGYTFGSGTRLTVV.

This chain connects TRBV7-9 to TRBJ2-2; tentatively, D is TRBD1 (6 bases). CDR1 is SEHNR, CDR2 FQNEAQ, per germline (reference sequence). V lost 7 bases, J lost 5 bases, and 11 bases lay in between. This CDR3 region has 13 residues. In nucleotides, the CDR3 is TGTGCCAGCACCAGGGGTGAGACCGGGGAGCTGTTTTTT. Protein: CASTRGETGELFF.

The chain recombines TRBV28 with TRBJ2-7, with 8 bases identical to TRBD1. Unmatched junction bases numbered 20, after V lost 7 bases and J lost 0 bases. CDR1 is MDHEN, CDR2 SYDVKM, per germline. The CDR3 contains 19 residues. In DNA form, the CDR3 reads TGTGCCAGCACCCCAAATCCGTGGCCCAGGACAGGGCACTCCTACGAGCAGTACTTC. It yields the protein CASTPNPWPRTGHSYEQYF.

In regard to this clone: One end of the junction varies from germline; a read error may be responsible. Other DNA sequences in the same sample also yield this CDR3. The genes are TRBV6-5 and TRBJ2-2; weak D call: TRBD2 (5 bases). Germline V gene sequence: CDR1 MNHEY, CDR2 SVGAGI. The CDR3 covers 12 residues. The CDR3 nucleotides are TGTGCCAGTGAGGGAGACACCGGGGAGCTATTTTTT. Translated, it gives CASEGDTGELFF.

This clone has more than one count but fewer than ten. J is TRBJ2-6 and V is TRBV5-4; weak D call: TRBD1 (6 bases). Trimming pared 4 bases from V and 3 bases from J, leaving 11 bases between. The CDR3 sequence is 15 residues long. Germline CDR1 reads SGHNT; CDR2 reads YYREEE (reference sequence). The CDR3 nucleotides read TGTGCCAGCAGCACACAGGGTGATGGGGCCAACGTCCTGACTTTC. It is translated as CASSTQGDGANVLTF.

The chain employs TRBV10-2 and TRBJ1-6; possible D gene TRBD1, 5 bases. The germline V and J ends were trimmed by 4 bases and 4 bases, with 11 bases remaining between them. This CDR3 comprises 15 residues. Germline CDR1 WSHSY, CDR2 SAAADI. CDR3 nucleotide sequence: TGCGCCAGCAGTGGGGCCGGGACTTATAATTCACCCCTCCACTTT. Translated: CASSGAGTYNSPLHF.

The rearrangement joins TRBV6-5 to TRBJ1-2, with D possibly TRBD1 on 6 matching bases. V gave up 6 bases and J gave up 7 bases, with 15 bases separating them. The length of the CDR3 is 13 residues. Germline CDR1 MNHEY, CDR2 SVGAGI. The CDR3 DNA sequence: TGTGCCAGCAGACCCGGGGGGGCGGGTGGCTACACCTTC. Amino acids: CASRPGGAGGYTF.

The CDR3 DNA reads as TGTGCCAGCAGTGGGAGGCTCAGCGGGAGCTACGAGCAGTACTTC. Its protein is CASSGRLSGSYEQYF. The V and J genes are TRBV2 and TRBJ2-7, with 8 bases matching TRBD2. This CDR3 contains 15 residues. CDR1 and CDR2 from the germline V gene are SNHLY and FYNNEI. V shed 4 bases, J shed 3 bases, and the junction held 8 bases outside the gene matches.

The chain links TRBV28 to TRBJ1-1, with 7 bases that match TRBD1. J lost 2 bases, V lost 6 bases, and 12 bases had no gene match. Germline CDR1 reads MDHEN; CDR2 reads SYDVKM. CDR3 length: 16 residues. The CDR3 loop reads CASSLRQGLGNTEAFF. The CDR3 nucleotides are TGTGCCAGCAGCCTTAGACAGGGACTAGGTAACACTGAAGCTTTCTTT.

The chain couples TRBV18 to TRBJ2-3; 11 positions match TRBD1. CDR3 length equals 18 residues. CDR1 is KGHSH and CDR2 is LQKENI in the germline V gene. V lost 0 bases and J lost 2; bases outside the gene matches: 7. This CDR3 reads CASSPPIPGQGDTDTQYF. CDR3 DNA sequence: TGTGCCAGCTCACCACCAATACCGGGACAGGGGGACACAGATACGCAGTATTTT.

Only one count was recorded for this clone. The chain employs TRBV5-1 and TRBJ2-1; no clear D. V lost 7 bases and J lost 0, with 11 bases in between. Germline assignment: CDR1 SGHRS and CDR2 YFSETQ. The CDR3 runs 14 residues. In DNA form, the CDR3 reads TGCGCCAGCGGTACCGTCAGCTCCTACAATGAGCAGTTCTTC. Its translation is CASGTVSSYNEQFF.

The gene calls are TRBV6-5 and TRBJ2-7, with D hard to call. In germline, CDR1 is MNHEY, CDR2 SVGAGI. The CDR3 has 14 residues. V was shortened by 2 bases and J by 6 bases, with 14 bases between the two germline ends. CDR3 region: CASSYKWGSSEQYF. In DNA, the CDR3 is TGTGCCAGCAGTTACAAGTGGGGAAGTTCCGAGCAGTACTTC.